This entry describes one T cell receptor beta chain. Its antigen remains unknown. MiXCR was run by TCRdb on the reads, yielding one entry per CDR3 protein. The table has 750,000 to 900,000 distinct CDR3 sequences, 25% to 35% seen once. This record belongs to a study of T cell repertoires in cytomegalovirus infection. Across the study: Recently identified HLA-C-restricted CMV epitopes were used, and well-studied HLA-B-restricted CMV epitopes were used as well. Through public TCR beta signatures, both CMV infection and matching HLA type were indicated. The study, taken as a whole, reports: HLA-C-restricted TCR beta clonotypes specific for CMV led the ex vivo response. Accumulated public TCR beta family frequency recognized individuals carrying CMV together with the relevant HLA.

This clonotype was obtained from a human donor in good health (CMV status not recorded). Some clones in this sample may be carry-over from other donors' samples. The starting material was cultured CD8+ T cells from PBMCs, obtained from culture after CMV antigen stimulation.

CDR3: CASSPLGTGAVWNGYTF. CDR3 coding DNA: TGTGCCAGCAGTCCGCTGGGGACAGGCGCCGTCTGGAATGGCTACACCTTC. The chain is built from TRBV27 and TRBJ1-2; 8 bases agree with TRBD1. CDR3 size: 17 residues. J was trimmed by 6 bases and V by 5 bases; bases with no gene match: 17. Looked up from germline, CDR1 is MNHEY and CDR2 is SMNVEV (reference sequence).